This T cell receptor (beta chain) is drawn from a study of shared clonotypes between healthy human individuals. Study background: The cohort had a couple of women and a few men, ages 18 to 49.

It was CD45RO-negative cells, positively selected for CCR7, that made up naive CD8 cells, with terminally differentiated effector memory CD45RA+ cells excluded. Trimming took off 0 bases at V and 8 bases at J, with 11 bases between the two ends. This CDR3 comprises 14 residues. CDR1 and CDR2 (germline): MGHRA, YSYEKL. This table comes from immunoSEQ multiplex PCR, and its TCRdb copy is limited to in-frame clones, with some not included. This table has around 2,000,000 clones, around 96% appearing once. The chain combines TRBV4-1 with TRBJ2-1, with D possibly TRBD2 on 5 matching bases. The material sequenced was naive CD8+ T cells sorted from blood. This TCR was sampled from a man aged 18-30 years in good health. The CDR3 nucleotides read TGCGCCAGCAGCCAAGAACTAGTATTCGATGAGCAGTTCTTC. Protein product: CASSQELVFDEQFF.